Below, 17 T cell receptor beta chains from the same sample are listed, as sequenced in a study of Graves' ophthalmopathy and Graves' hyperthyroidism (dated by TCRdb to the late 2010s). The instrument was an Illumina HiSeq 2000. For repertoire sequencing, TCR beta CDR3 regions were amplified from RNA transcripts. HTBI primers and the Qiagen OneStep RT-PCR kit were used in a first-round RT-PCR, which was followed by a second-round multiplex PCR, size selection and purification. In TCRdb, the public reads were trimmed at Q25 with fastp and aligned with MiXCR, with productive beta chains retained. Merged by CDR3 protein, the rows form single entries marked with the most common genes and DNA. Recorded for this sample are about 620,000 distinct CDR3 sequences; about 20% of them occurred a single time. Jointly, the top ten make up approximately 7% of the sample. The specimen was peripheral blood. The receptors were sampled from a woman between 18 and 30 years old with stable Graves' hyperthyroidism. Some clones in this sample may be carry-over from other donors' samples. Donor details come from another sample of the same person, matched by shared clones.

This clonotype was counted many times. The chain couples TRBV9 to TRBJ2-7; 11 bases are shared with TRBD2. The CDR3 contains 16 residues. V was pared by 4 bases and J by 4 bases, with 10 bases of the junction left unmatched. Germline CDR1 and CDR2: SGDLS and YYNGEE. CDR3: CASSPPTTSGAYEQYF. For the CDR3, the DNA is TGTGCCAGCAGCCCCCCCACGACTAGCGGGGCTTACGAGCAGTACTTC.

This clonotype was detected ten times or more. The chain joins TRBV20-1 to TRBJ1-2; D is unclear. The germline V gene encodes CDR1 DFQATT and CDR2 SNEGSKA (reference sequence). CDR3 size: 14 residues. The V and J ends lost 1 base and 8 bases respectively, with 17 bases between them. The CDR3 region is CSARGRASVEGYTF. The DNA for the CDR3 is TGCAGTGCTAGAGGAAGGGCGTCCGTGGAGGGCTACACCTTC.

In regard to this clonotype: The junction shows a germline mismatch at one end, possibly a read error. V usage is TRBV20-1 and J usage is TRBJ2-4, with a weak D call TRBD1 (5 bases). The CDR3 runs to 15 residues. CDR1 and CDR2 from the germline V gene are DFQATT and SNEGSKA (reference sequence). The CDR3 nucleotides read TGCAGTGCTATACCTCTCAGGGTTTCCAAAAACATTAAGTACTTC. Translation gives CSAIPLRVSKNIKYF.

At least ten counts were recorded for this clonotype. The V gene is TRBV29-1, the J gene TRBJ2-5; 10 nucleotides line up with TRBD1. Germline lookup yields CDR1 SQVTM and CDR2 ANQGSEA. The CDR3 is 14 residues long. V shed 2 bases, J shed 5 bases, and the junction held 5 bases outside the gene matches. The CDR3 is CSVEMGQGIETQYF. Here the CDR3 DNA reads TGCAGCGTTGAAATGGGACAGGGGATCGAGACCCAGTACTTC.

There are many counts of this clonotype. This chain joins TRBV18 and TRBJ2-5, with D perhaps being TRBD1 or TRBD2 (5 bases each). V shed 3 bases and J shed 4 bases, with 15 bases lying between them. The germline gives CDR1 KGHSH, CDR2 LQKENI. The CDR3 is 15 amino acids. CDR3 DNA: TGTGCCAGCTCACCGGGACCGAGCGATGGAGAGACCCAGTACTTC. Protein: CASSPGPSDGETQYF.

At least ten counts were recorded for this clonotype. The rearrangement joins TRBV9 to TRBJ2-2, with D possibly TRBD2 on 5 matching bases. Germline V CDR1 and CDR2: SGDLS, YYNGEE. This CDR3 spans 13 amino acids. Trimming took off 1 base at V and 5 bases at J, with 6 bases between the two ends. The CDR3 sequence is CASSVRGTGELFF. The CDR3 DNA is TGTGCCAGCAGCGTACGCGGGACCGGGGAGCTGTTTTTT.

Ten or more counts support this clonotype. The genes are TRBV20-1 and TRBJ1-5, with a possible D match to TRBD1 (6 bases). In germline, CDR1 is DFQATT, CDR2 SNEGSKA (reference sequence). With 4 bases removed from V and 2 bases from J, the gap between germline ends came to 12 bases. The CDR3 has 14 amino acids. CDR3 protein: CSAIPGAGNQPQHF. The CDR3 DNA sequence: TGCAGTGCTATCCCAGGGGCTGGCAATCAGCCCCAGCATTTT.

CDR3 DNA sequence: TGCGCCAGCAACCAAGGAGGTCCCGGGGAGCTGTTTTTT. This translates into CASNQGGPGELFF. The J gene is TRBJ2-2, the V gene TRBV5-1; D is perhaps TRBD2 (5 bases). Trimming removed 6 bases from V and 6 bases from J, with 12 bases in between. Germline lookup yields CDR1 SGHRS and CDR2 YFSETQ. This CDR3 region has 13 residues.

The chain joins TRBV10-3 to TRBJ1-6; 8 bases are shared with TRBD1. The V gene end was trimmed by 7 bases and the J gene end by 8 bases; junction bases not matched to a gene: 7. The germline CDR1 and CDR2 sequences are ENHRY and SYGVKD. The CDR3 is 14 amino acids. CDR3 coding DNA: TGTGCCATCAAGAGCACAGGGGGGGATTCACCCCTCCACTTT. As protein: CAIKSTGGDSPLHF.

In this sample, this clonotype turned up a few times. The V and J genes are TRBV20-1 and TRBJ1-6; 10 bases are shared with TRBD1. The V segment lost 6 bases and the J segment 6 bases; nucleotides outside the gene matches: 8. The CDR3 consists of 15 residues. From germline, CDR1 is DFQATT and CDR2 SNEGSKA (reference sequence). DNA of the CDR3: TGCAGTGCCGAGCCCCGGGACAGGGGTAATTCACCCCTCCACTTT. Its protein is CSAEPRDRGNSPLHF.

This clonotype was detected ten times or more. The chain combines TRBV6-2 or TRBV6-3 with TRBJ1-5; D is possibly TRBD1 (6 bases). Germline V gene sequence: CDR1 MNHEY, CDR2 SVGEGT. The CDR3 length is 15 residues. V lost 7 bases to trimming and J lost 5 bases, with 18 bases between them. DNA of the CDR3: TGTGCCAGCACCCTAACCGGAAGGGGGGATCAGCCCCAGCATTTT. It codes for CASTLTGRGDQPQHF.

This clonotype has a single count. A much bigger clone sits one base away, suggesting this may be a read error. V is TRBV19 and J is TRBJ2-7, with D unclear. Germline V gives CDR1 LNHDA, CDR2 SQIVND (reference sequence). Trimming removed 3 bases at V and 0 bases at J, with 6 bases between. The CDR3 has 13 amino acids. The CDR3 spells CASSIPYSYEQYV. The CDR3 coding sequence is TGTGCCAGTAGTATCCCATACTCCTACGAGCAGTACGTC.

The chain employs TRBV6-1 and TRBJ1-2; no definite D call. Trimming took off 2 bases at V and 0 bases at J, with 13 bases between the two ends. Germline V gives CDR1 MNHNS, CDR2 SASEGT. This CDR3 spans 16 amino acids. The CDR3, as DNA: TGTGCCAGCAGTGAACCGACTGTGGCGGCTAACTATGGCTACACCTTC. The encoded protein is CASSEPTVAANYGYTF.

The V and J genes are TRBV3-1 and TRBJ1-1; D gene uncertain. This CDR3 contains 14 residues. Trimming left V 2 bases short and J 0 bases short, with 7 bases between. The germline V gene has CDR1 LGHDT and CDR2 YNNKEL (reference sequence). The CDR3 nucleotides read TGTGCCAGCAGCCAATCGTCCGTGAACACTGAAGCTTTCTTT. Translated, it gives CASSQSSVNTEAFF.

This sequence joins TRBV27 and TRBJ1-6, with a weak D call TRBD1 (5 bases). The V gene lost 3 bases and the J gene lost 2 bases, with 8 bases spanning the gap. Germline V gene lookup returns CDR1 MNHEY and CDR2 SMNVEV (reference sequence). The CDR3 is 15 amino acids. In DNA form, the CDR3 reads TGTGCCAGCAGTTTTGAAGGGGCCTATAATTCACCCCTCCACTTT. As protein: CASSFEGAYNSPLHF.

This clonotype was observed at least ten times. This sequence joins TRBV12-3 or TRBV12-4 and TRBJ2-5; 9 bases agree with TRBD2. The CDR3 runs to 14 residues. V lost 5 bases, J lost 4 bases, and 5 bases stayed unmatched. The CDR3 here is CASSPEAGGETQYF. The DNA for the CDR3 is TGTGCCAGCAGTCCTGAAGCGGGAGGAGAGACCCAGTACTTC.

This clonotype has at least ten counts. The chain uses TRBV6-4 and TRBJ2-2, with 13 bases lining up with TRBD2. Germline CDR1 MRHNA, CDR2 SNTAGT. CDR3 length equals 17 residues. V trimming: 6 bases; J trimming: 6 bases; junction bases outside the gene matches: 10. The CDR3 sequence is CASRPPPGLAGPGELFF. The CDR3 DNA follows: TGTGCCAGCAGGCCCCCTCCGGGACTAGCGGGACCCGGGGAGCTGTTTTTT.